The T cell receptor (beta chain) under discussion was sequenced for a study of shared T cell receptors in the human thymus. Generated by immunoSEQ multiplex PCR, the TCRdb table keeps only in-frame clones and is missing some. The sample records 450,000 to 650,000 clones, approximately 78% being singletons. In germline, CDR1 is SQVTM, CDR2 ANQGSEA. The CDR3 runs to 16 residues. V shed 5 bases and J 3 bases; nucleotides not matched to a gene: 9. This same sample was also part of a study on human thymus T cells. That source notes: Thymic and blood repertoires seemed to show skewed V and J gene use.

This TCR came from a boy younger than two with a congenital heart defect. The V gene is TRBV29-1, the J gene TRBJ2-1; 11 bases map to TRBD2. Sequenced input: thymocytes. For the CDR3, the DNA is TGCAGCGTTTGTCAGACTAGCGGGACCCTCTACAATGAGCAGTTCTTC. Protein sequence: CSVCQTSGTLYNEQFF.